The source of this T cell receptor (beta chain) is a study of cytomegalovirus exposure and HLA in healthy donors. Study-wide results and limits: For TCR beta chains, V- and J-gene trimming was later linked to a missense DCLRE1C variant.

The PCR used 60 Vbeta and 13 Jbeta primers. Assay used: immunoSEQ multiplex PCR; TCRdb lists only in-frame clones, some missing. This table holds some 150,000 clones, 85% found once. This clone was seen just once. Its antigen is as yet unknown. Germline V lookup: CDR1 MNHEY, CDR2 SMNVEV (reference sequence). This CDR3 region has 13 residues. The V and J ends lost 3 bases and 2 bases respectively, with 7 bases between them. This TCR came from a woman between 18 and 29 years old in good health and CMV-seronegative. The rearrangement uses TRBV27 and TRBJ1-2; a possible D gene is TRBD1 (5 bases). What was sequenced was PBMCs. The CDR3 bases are TGTGCCAGCAGTTTTTCAGGGAACTATGGCTACACCTTC. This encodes CASSFSGNYGYTF.